The 8 T cell receptor beta chains listed next were all sequenced from one sample in a study of OX40 agonist ivuxolimab in advanced cancers. Data came from immunoSEQ multiplex PCR; TCRdb stores just in-frame clones and leaves some out. In the table there are fewer than 35,000 clones, over 75% of which are singletons. The sample consisted of CD4+ or CD8+ T cells sorted from blood, taken in a trial of the OX40 agonist ivuxolimab. The receptors stem from an adult with an advanced solid tumor such as melanoma, head and neck, liver or kidney cancer.

The chain couples TRBV30 to TRBJ2-1; 10 bases are shared with TRBD2. The V gene's germline CDR1 is GTSNPN and CDR2 SVGIG (reference sequence). J was trimmed by 8 bases and V by 3 bases; bases with no gene match: 4. This CDR3 region has 13 residues. Here the CDR3 DNA reads TGTGCCTGGAGAGCGGGAGGGTTCGATGAGCAGTTCTTC. It yields the protein CAWRAGGFDEQFF.

V and J are TRBV2 and TRBJ2-2; 7 positions agree with TRBD1. From germline, CDR1 is SNHLY and CDR2 FYNNEI. The V gene end was trimmed by 7 bases and the J gene end by 0 bases; junction bases not matched to a gene: 5. CDR3 length: 15 residues. The CDR3 DNA is TGTGCCAGCACTCTCGGGACAGCGAACACCGGGGAGCTGTTTTTT. This translates into CASTLGTANTGELFF.

V is TRBV6-5 and J is TRBJ1-1, with TRBD1 matching 7 bases. Germline V gene data show CDR1 as MNHEY and CDR2 as SVGAGI. J lost 0 bases, V lost 6 bases, and 1 base had no gene match. The CDR3 is 13 residues long. The CDR3 sequence: CASRQGMNTEAFF. CDR3 DNA sequence: TGTGCCAGCAGACAGGGGATGAACACTGAAGCTTTCTTT.

The chain couples TRBV7-6 to TRBJ2-5; a possible D gene is TRBD1 (6 bases). The J call may not be correct, given that the DNA end is closer to TRBJ2-7. Germline lookup yields CDR1 SGHVS and CDR2 FNYEAQ. The CDR3 runs 15 residues. The chain's CDR3 is CASSLGPQGSYEQYF. CDR3 sequence (DNA): TGTGCCAGCAGCTTAGGACCACAGGGCTCCTACGAGCAGTACTTC.

The rearrangement links TRBV4-3 to TRBJ2-7; 12 nucleotides agree with TRBD2. CDR1 LGHNA and CDR2 YSLEER come from the germline V gene. The CDR3 length is 17 residues. The junction had 5 bases not matched to a gene; V was cut back by 0 bases and J by 2 bases. The CDR3 is CASSQESLAGGTYEQYF. The CDR3 DNA sequence: TGCGCCAGCAGCCAAGAATCTCTAGCGGGAGGGACCTACGAGCAGTACTTC.

The chain couples TRBV27 to TRBJ2-7; D uncertain. The ends were cut back, 3 bases at V and 4 bases at J, with 10 bases in the middle. The CDR3 consists of 13 residues. Germline lookup yields CDR1 MNHEY and CDR2 SMNVEV (reference sequence). CDR3 loop: CASSFNQEYEQYF. CDR3 in DNA: TGTGCCAGCAGTTTCAATCAGGAGTACGAGCAGTACTTC.

The sample holds one count of this clone. The V gene is TRBV4-3, the J gene TRBJ2-5, with 11 bases matching TRBD2. Germline CDR1 and CDR2: LGHNA and YSLEER. The trim removed 0 bases at V and 11 bases at J, leaving 11 bases unmatched. The CDR3 has 16 residues. The CDR3: CASSQDVQGLADEQYF. DNA of the CDR3: TGCGCCAGCAGCCAAGACGTACAGGGACTAGCGGATGAGCAGTACTTC.

This chain uses TRBV13 with TRBJ1-2; D unclear. This CDR3 is 15 amino acids long. Germline values: CDR1 PRHDT, CDR2 FYEKMQ (reference sequence). V lost 0 bases, J lost 3 bases, and 11 bases lay in between. The CDR3 DNA reads TGTGCCAGCAGCTTAGGTCGGAACCGGGACTATGGCTACACCTTC. It codes for CASSLGRNRDYGYTF.